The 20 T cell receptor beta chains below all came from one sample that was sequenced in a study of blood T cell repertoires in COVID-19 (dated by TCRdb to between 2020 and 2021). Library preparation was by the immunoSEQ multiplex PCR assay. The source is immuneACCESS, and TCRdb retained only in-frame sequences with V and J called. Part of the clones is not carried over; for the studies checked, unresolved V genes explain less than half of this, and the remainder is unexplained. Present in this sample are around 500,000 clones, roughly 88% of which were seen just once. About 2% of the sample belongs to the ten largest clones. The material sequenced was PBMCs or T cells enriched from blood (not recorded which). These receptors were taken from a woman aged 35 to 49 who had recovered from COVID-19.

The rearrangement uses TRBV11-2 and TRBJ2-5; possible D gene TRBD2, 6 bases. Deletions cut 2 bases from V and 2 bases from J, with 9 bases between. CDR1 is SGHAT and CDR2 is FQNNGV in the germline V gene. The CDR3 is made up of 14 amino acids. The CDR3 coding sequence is TGTGCCAGCAGCTTAACTAGCTGGCAAGAGACCCAGTACTTC. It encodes CASSLTSWQETQYF.

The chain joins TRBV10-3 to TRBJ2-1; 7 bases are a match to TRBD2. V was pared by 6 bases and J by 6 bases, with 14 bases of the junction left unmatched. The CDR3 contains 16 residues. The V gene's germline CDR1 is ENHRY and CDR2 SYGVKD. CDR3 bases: TGTGCCATCAGAGCCAATCCCGCGGGAGTCTCCAATGAGCAGTTCTTC. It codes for CAIRANPAGVSNEQFF.

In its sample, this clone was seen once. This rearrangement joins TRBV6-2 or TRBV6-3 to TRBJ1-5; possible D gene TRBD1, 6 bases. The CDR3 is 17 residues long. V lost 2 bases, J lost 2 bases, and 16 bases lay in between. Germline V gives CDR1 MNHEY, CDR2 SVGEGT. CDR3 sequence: CASSYKTKGDGNQPQHF. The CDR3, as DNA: TGTGCCAGCAGTTACAAGACGAAGGGGGATGGCAATCAGCCCCAGCATTTT.

In DNA form, the CDR3 reads TGTGCCAGCAGAGGGACAGGACTGTCCACTGAAGCTTTCTTT. Translation gives CASRGTGLSTEAFF. The chain has TRBV2 and TRBJ1-1; 8 bases fit TRBD1. Germline CDR1 is SNHLY and CDR2 is FYNNEI. V lost 6 bases and J lost 4; bases outside the gene matches: 7. This CDR3 is built from 14 residues.

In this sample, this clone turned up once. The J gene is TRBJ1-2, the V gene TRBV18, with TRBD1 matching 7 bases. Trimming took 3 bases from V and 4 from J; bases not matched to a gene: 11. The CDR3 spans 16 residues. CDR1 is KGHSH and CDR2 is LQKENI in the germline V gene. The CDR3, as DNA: TGTGCCAGCTCACCCGAAGTACAGGGGCCCATCTATGGCTACACCTTC. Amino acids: CASSPEVQGPIYGYTF.

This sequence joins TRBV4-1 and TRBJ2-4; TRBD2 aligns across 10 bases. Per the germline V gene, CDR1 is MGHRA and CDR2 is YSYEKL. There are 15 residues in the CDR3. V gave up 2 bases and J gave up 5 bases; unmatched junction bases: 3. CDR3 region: CASSQLLAGENIQYF. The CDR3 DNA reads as TGCGCCAGCAGCCAACTTCTAGCGGGAGAAAACATTCAGTACTTC.

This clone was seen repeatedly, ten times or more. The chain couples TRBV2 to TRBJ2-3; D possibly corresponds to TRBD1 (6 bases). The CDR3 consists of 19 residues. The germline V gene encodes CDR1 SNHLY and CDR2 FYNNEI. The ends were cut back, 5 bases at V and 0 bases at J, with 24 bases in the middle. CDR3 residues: CASSHNSWDIRTSTDTQYF. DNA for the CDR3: TGTGCCAGCAGTCATAACTCCTGGGACATCAGAACTAGCACAGATACGCAGTATTTT.

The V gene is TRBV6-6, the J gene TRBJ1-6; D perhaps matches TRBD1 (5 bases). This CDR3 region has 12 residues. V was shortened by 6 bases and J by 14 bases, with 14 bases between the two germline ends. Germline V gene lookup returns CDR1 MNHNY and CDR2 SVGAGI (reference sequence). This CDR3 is CASRSEGRTLHF. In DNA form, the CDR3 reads TGTGCCAGCAGATCGGAGGGGAGGACCCTCCACTTT.

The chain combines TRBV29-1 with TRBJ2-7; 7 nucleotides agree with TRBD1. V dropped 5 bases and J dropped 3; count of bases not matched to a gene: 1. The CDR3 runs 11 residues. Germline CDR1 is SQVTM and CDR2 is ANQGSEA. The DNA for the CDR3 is TGCAGCGTTTGGACAGGCTACGAGCAGTACTTC. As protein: CSVWTGYEQYF.

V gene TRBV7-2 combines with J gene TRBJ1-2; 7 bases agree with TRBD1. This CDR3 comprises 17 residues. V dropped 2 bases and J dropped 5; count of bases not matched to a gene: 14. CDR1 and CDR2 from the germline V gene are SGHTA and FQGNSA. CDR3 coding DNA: TGTGCCAGCAGCTTACGAACCCCGGGACAGCTATTTTATGGCTACACCTTC. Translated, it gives CASSLRTPGQLFYGYTF.

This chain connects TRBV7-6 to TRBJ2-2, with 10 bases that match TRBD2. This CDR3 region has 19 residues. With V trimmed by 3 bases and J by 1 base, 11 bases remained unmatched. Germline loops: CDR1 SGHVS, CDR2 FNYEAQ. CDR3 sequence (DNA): TGTGCCAGCAGCTTCACCGGGACTAGCGTTTACGGGAACACCGGGGAGCTGTTTTTT. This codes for CASSFTGTSVYGNTGELFF.

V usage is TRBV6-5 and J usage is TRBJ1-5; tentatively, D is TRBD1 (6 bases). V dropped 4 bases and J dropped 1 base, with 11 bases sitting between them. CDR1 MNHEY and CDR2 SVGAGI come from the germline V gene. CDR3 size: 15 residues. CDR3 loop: CASSSGVLSNQPQHF. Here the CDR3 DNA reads TGTGCCAGCAGTTCAGGGGTTCTAAGCAATCAGCCCCAGCATTTT.

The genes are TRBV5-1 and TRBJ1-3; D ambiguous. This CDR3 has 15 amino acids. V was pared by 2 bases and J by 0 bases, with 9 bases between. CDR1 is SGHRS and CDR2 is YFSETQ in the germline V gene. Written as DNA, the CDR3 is TGCGCCAGCAGCTTTAGGGCGGGCTCTGGAAACACCATATATTTT. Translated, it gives CASSFRAGSGNTIYF.

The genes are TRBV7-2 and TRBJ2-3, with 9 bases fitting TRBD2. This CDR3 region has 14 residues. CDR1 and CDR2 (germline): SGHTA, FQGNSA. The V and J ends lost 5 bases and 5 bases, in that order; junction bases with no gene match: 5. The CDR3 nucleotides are TGTGCCAGCAGCCAGGCGGGGGGGCTAGATACGCAGTATTTT. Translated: CASSQAGGLDTQYF.

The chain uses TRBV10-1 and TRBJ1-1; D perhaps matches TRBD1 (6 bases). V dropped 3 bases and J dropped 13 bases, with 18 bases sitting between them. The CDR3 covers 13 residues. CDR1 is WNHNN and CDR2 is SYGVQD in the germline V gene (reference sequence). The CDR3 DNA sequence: TGCGCCAGCAGTGATTCTCTGGACAGTCTTCTTTTCTTT. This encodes CASSDSLDSLLFF.

CDR3 in amino acids: CASSSRGSGEQETQYF. In nucleotides, the CDR3 is TGTGCCAGTAGTAGTCGCGGTAGCGGAGAACAAGAGACCCAGTACTTC. The rearrangement links TRBV19 to TRBJ2-5; a weak D match, TRBD2 (6 bases). This CDR3 comprises 16 residues. V lost 4 bases and J lost 2, with 17 bases in between. CDR1 LNHDA and CDR2 SQIVND come from the germline V gene (reference sequence).

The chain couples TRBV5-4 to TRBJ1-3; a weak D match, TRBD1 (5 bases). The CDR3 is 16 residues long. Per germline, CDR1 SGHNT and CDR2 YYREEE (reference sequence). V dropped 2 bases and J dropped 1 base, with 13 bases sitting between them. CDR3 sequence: CASSFGGFKSGNTIYF. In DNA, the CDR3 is TGTGCCAGCAGCTTCGGGGGTTTCAAATCTGGAAACACCATATATTTT.

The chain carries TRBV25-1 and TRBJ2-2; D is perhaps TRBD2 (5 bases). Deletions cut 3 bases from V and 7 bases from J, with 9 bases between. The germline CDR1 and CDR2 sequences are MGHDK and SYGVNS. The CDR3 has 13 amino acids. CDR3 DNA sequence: TGTGCCAGCAGTGAGTGGGAGATCGGGGAGCTGTTTTTT. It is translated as CASSEWEIGELFF.

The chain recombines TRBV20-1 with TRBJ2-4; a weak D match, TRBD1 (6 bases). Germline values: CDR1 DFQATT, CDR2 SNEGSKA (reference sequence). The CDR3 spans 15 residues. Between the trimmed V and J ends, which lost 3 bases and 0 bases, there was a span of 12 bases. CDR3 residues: CSASFPQGAKNIQYF. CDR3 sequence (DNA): TGCAGTGCTAGTTTCCCACAGGGAGCCAAAAACATTCAGTACTTC.

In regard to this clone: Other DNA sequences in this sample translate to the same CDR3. The chain's CDR3 is CATSDSDSYGYTF. CDR3 in DNA: TGTGCCACCAGTGATTCGGACAGCTATGGCTACACCTTC. The gene calls are TRBV24-1 and TRBJ1-2, with D possibly TRBD1 on 6 matching bases. The V gene's germline CDR1 is KGHDR and CDR2 SFDVKD. The germline V and J ends were trimmed by 2 bases and 4 bases, with 7 bases remaining between them. The CDR3 extends over 13 amino acids.